Each of the 25 T cell receptor beta chains below was sequenced from the same sample in a study of blood T cell repertoires in COVID-19. Profiled with immunoSEQ multiplex PCR; TCRdb holds only in-frame clones, not every one. The table lists 64,000 or so clones, approximately 90% of them singletons, with 1.6% in the top ten. The source material was peripheral blood. The source of these receptors is a human donor in a cohort sampled during active COVID-19.

The genes are TRBV16 and TRBJ2-1; the D gene is possibly TRBD2 (5 bases). Germline-derived CDR1 and CDR2 are KGHSY and FQNENV. The CDR3 runs 14 residues. Trimming shortened V by 2 bases and J by 6 bases, and 11 bases separated the two germline ends. This chain's CDR3 is CASSQTRTSNEQFF. The DNA of the CDR3 is TGTGCCAGCAGCCAAACAAGAACTAGCAATGAGCAGTTCTTC.

The CDR3 loop is CASSLRTGVPYEQYF. For the CDR3, the DNA is TGTGCCAGCAGCTTGAGGACAGGGGTTCCCTACGAGCAGTACTTC. V and J are TRBV7-2 and TRBJ2-7; 9 positions match TRBD1. The germline V gene has CDR1 SGHTA and CDR2 FQGNSA. The CDR3 length is 15 residues. V dropped 3 bases and J dropped 2; count of bases not matched to a gene: 5.

This chain uses TRBV12-5 with TRBJ1-1, with a tentative D call TRBD1 (6 bases). V was pared by 1 base and J by 4 bases, with 16 bases between. This CDR3 region has 16 residues. Per germline, CDR1 LGHNT and CDR2 FRNRAP. CDR3 protein: CASGLASDREGTEAFF. The CDR3 DNA reads as TGTGCTAGTGGTTTGGCCTCGGACAGAGAGGGCACTGAAGCTTTCTTT.

This rearrangement joins TRBV5-1 to TRBJ1-1; D gene ambiguous. The CDR3 is made up of 13 amino acids. Germline V gene sequence: CDR1 SGHRS, CDR2 YFSETQ. V lost 2 bases and J lost 1, with 6 bases in between. The CDR3 loop reads CASSLQQNTEAFF. The CDR3 DNA sequence: TGCGCCAGCAGCTTACAGCAGAACACTGAAGCTTTCTTT. Based on the CDR3 plus reference TRBV5-1 and TRBJ1-1, the full variable domain is KAGVTQTPRYLIKTRGQQVTLSCSPISGHRSVSWYQQTPGQGLQFLFEYFSETQRNKGNFPGRFSGRQFSNSRSEMNVSTLELGDSALYLCASSLQQNTEAFFGQGTRLTVV.

This chain uses TRBV5-4 with TRBJ1-1; 10 bases align to TRBD1. This CDR3 has 14 residues. Germline V gene data show CDR1 as SGHNT and CDR2 as YYREEE (reference sequence). The ends lost 4 bases at V and 11 bases at J; junction bases unmatched: 11. CDR3 DNA: TGTGCCAGCAGCATAAAGACAGGGGGCGCGGGGGCTTTCTTT. Translation gives CASSIKTGGAGAFF.

V gene TRBV19 combines with J gene TRBJ1-5; the D gene is possibly TRBD1 (5 bases). The CDR3 length is 17 residues. The V gene lost 6 bases and the J gene lost 3 bases, with 21 bases spanning the gap. Germline V gene sequence: CDR1 LNHDA, CDR2 SQIVND (reference sequence). CDR3: CASSSPGSSRANQPQHF. CDR3 nucleotides: TGTGCCAGTAGCTCCCCCGGCTCCTCCAGGGCCAATCAGCCCCAGCATTTT.

This chain connects TRBV29-1 to TRBJ1-1; the match to TRBD1 covers 8 bases. The CDR3 spans 14 residues. The V segment lost 7 bases and the J segment 1 base; nucleotides outside the gene matches: 8. Per germline, CDR1 SQVTM and CDR2 ANQGSEA. The CDR3 DNA follows: TGCAGCGGAGTCTCAGGGGGCAGGAACACTGAAGCTTTCTTT. This gives the protein CSGVSGGRNTEAFF.

The rearrangement links TRBV3-1 (or the pseudogene TRBV3-2) to TRBJ1-4; 8 bases map to TRBD1. The ends lost 0 bases at V and 10 bases at J; junction bases unmatched: 4. Germline V gene sequence: CDR1 LGHDT, CDR2 YNNKEL (reference sequence). This CDR3 region has 14 residues. This chain's CDR3 is CASSQDRGRGKLFF. The CDR3 DNA reads as TGTGCCAGCAGCCAAGACAGGGGGCGCGGAAAACTGTTTTTT.

This rearrangement joins TRBV14 to TRBJ1-2; maybe TRBD1 (5 bases). CDR1 is SGHDN, CDR2 FVKESK, per germline. Trimming removed 2 bases at V and 12 bases at J, with 16 bases between. The CDR3 consists of 13 residues. CDR3 bases: TGTGCCAGCAGCCAATCGTGGGGGGTAGTACACACCTTC. This sequence encodes CASSQSWGVVHTF.

The chain joins TRBV7-6 to TRBJ2-5, with D tentatively TRBD1 (5 bases). Germline lookup yields CDR1 SGHVS and CDR2 FNYEAQ. V was pared by 1 base and J by 1 base, with 10 bases between. CDR3 size: 15 residues. CDR3 bases: TGTGCCAGCAGCTTAGAGGGGTTATCCCAAGAGACCCAGTACTTC. Its protein is CASSLEGLSQETQYF.

In the case of this clone: The sample carries other DNA sequences with the same CDR3. V is TRBV11-2 and J is TRBJ2-7; 13 nucleotides agree with TRBD2. V was clipped by 1 base and J by 5 bases; unmatched bases: 5. The CDR3 length is 16 residues. In germline, CDR1 is SGHAT, CDR2 FQNNGV. The CDR3 DNA is TGTGCCAGCAGCTTAGCCCGGACTAGCGGGAGTCACGAGCAGTACTTC. Protein: CASSLARTSGSHEQYF.

The V call is TRBV11-3, the J call TRBJ2-1, with 10 bases fitting TRBD2. The CDR3 is made up of 15 amino acids. The germline gives CDR1 SGHNT, CDR2 YENEEA. The V gene end was trimmed by 6 bases and the J gene end by 2 bases; junction bases not matched to a gene: 4. The CDR3 region has the DNA TGTGCCAGCAGTCCTAGCGGGAGAACCTACAATGAGCAGTTCTTC. Its translation is CASSPSGRTYNEQFF.

V usage is TRBV18 and J usage is TRBJ1-6; TRBD1 might be the D (5 bases). The CDR3 totals 14 residues. CDR1 KGHSH and CDR2 LQKENI come from the germline V gene. V lost 3 bases and J 7 bases, leaving 10 bases between the germline ends. The CDR3 sequence: CASSPVRGNSPLHF. In DNA, the CDR3 is TGTGCCAGCTCACCGGTTCGGGGGAATTCACCCCTCCACTTT.

This chain connects TRBV5-4 to TRBJ2-1, with D possibly being TRBD2 (5 bases). V was clipped by 3 bases and J by 0 bases, with 10 bases between them. CDR1 and CDR2 from the germline V gene are SGHNT and YYREEE (reference sequence). The CDR3 has 15 amino acids. DNA for the CDR3: TGTGCCAGCAGCTACGGGATGGGCTCCTACAATGAGCAGTTCTTC. Translated: CASSYGMGSYNEQFF.

This sequence joins TRBV7-9 and TRBJ2-3; the D gene is possibly TRBD1 (6 bases). This CDR3 has 16 residues. The V and J ends lost 0 bases and 2 bases respectively, with 12 bases between them. From germline, CDR1 is SEHNR and CDR2 FQNEAQ (reference sequence). CDR3 bases: TGTGCCAGCAGCTTAGCGCCAGGGGTACACACAGATACGCAGTATTTT. It encodes CASSLAPGVHTDTQYF.

The rearrangement links TRBV6-2 or TRBV6-3 to TRBJ2-2, with 7 bases lining up with TRBD2. Germline lookup yields CDR1 MNHEY and CDR2 SVGEGT. V was pared by 2 bases and J by 5 bases, with 8 bases of the junction left unmatched. The CDR3 has 16 amino acids. CDR3 protein: CASSYVAGAVTGELFF. The CDR3 DNA reads TGTGCCAGCAGTTACGTTGCGGGAGCGGTTACCGGGGAGCTGTTTTTT.

DNA of the CDR3: TGTGCCAGCAGCCTTCTAGCGGGAGTGACAGATACGCAGTATTTT. Protein: CASSLLAGVTDTQYF. The V call is TRBV7-9, the J call TRBJ2-3; the match to TRBD2 covers 10 bases. CDR1 is SEHNR, CDR2 FQNEAQ, per germline (reference sequence). The J segment lost 3 bases and the V segment lost 5 bases, leaving 5 bases of the junction unmatched. CDR3 length: 15 amino acids.

The chain has TRBV28 and TRBJ2-7, with D uncertain. Germline V gives CDR1 MDHEN, CDR2 SYDVKM. CDR3 length equals 12 residues. Deletions cut 3 bases from V and 2 bases from J, with 5 bases between. Here the CDR3 reads CASSLVAYEQYF. CDR3 bases: TGTGCCAGCAGTTTGGTAGCCTACGAGCAGTACTTC.

The chain couples TRBV19 to TRBJ2-1; 13 bases align to TRBD2. The CDR3 runs to 15 residues. The trim removed 7 bases at V and 7 bases at J, leaving 7 bases unmatched. CDR1 and CDR2 from the germline V gene are LNHDA and SQIVND (reference sequence). The CDR3 spells CASTGLAGEVNEQFF. DNA for the CDR3: TGTGCCAGTACTGGACTAGCGGGAGAGGTGAATGAGCAGTTCTTC.

The chain links TRBV6-4 to TRBJ2-3; a weak D match, TRBD1 (6 bases). The germline V gene has CDR1 MRHNA and CDR2 SNTAGT. This CDR3 contains 13 residues. Deletions cut 4 bases from V and 12 bases from J, with 17 bases between. The CDR3 loop reads CASSVNPGEEQYF. CDR3 nucleotides: TGTGCCAGCAGTGTTAACCCAGGGGAAGAACAGTATTTT.

The V and J genes are TRBV7-6 and TRBJ1-6; D remains unclear. Germline CDR1 reads SGHVS; CDR2 reads FNYEAQ. The CDR3 extends over 15 amino acids. Trimming took 7 bases from V and 6 from J, leaving 16 bases between them. The CDR3 DNA reads as TGTGCCAGCACCGCTAAGTCGGGTCTTAATTCACCCCTCCACTTT. It specifies CASTAKSGLNSPLHF.

The chain employs TRBV28 and TRBJ1-1; maybe TRBD1 (5 bases). The germline gives CDR1 MDHEN, CDR2 SYDVKM. The CDR3 has 15 amino acids. V dropped 6 bases and J dropped 5 bases, with 19 bases sitting between them. CDR3 coding DNA: TGTGCCAGCAGCCCCATGCGGGGCTCGGGGACTGAAGCTTTCTTT. Residues: CASSPMRGSGTEAFF.

The J gene is TRBJ1-5, the V gene TRBV21-1; the table names TRBD1, a call not compared with the DNA. TRBV21-1 is marked as a pseudogene. The CDR3 has 17 residues. As DNA, the CDR3 is TGTGCCAGCAGCAAAGAGGGCAGGGGGTTCGGCAATCAGCCCCAGCATTTT. This codes for CASSKEGRGFGNQPQHF.

This clone occurred a few times. The rearrangement joins TRBV10-1 to TRBJ2-7, with D possibly TRBD1 on 5 matching bases. The ends were cut back, 3 bases at V and 6 bases at J, with 18 bases in the middle. The CDR3 sequence is 15 residues long. The germline gives CDR1 WNHNN, CDR2 SYGVQD (reference sequence). The CDR3 loop reads CASSDDSTALGEQYF. DNA of the CDR3: TGCGCCAGCAGTGATGACTCGACAGCCCTAGGCGAGCAGTACTTC.

The V gene is TRBV6-2 or TRBV6-3, the J gene TRBJ2-3, with D possibly being TRBD2 (6 bases). CDR1 and CDR2 (germline): MNHEY, SVGEGT. CDR3 size: 15 residues. Trimming cost V 0 bases and J 0 bases, with 7 bases left between them. The CDR3 is CASSYSSGSTDTQYF. The CDR3 DNA reads TGTGCCAGCAGTTACTCTAGCGGAAGCACAGATACGCAGTATTTT.